The subject of this entry is one T cell receptor beta chain. These data originate in a study of CD8 T cells in Susac syndrome. When the RNA was reverse transcribed, random hexamers were used with an input of roughly 0.45 to 1 ug. TCRdb itself ran the immunoSEQ multiplex PCR reads through MiXCR, one entry per CDR3 protein. The repertoire holds 150,000 to 160,000 distinct CDR3 sequences, with approximately 95% as singletons. Between the trimmed V and J ends, which lost 1 base and 1 base, there was a span of 11 bases. This CDR3 is built from 15 residues. CDR1 and CDR2 (germline): PRHDT, FYEKMQ (reference sequence).

Material: CD4+ T cells from PBMCs. The chain recombines TRBV13 with TRBJ2-7, with D possibly being TRBD2 (5 bases). This TCR came from a human donor with Susac syndrome. As DNA, the CDR3 is TGTGCCAGCAGCTTAGACAGCAGGAGGTCCTACGAGCAGTACTTC. Amino acids: CASSLDSRRSYEQYF.